The 8 T cell receptor beta chains below all came from one sample that was sequenced in a study of T cell responses to AZD1222 COVID-19 vaccine. The data were produced by immunoSEQ multiplex PCR, yet TCRdb's version contains in-frame clones alone and is incomplete. The data contain about 160,000 clones, about 91% of them singletons. The material sequenced was peripheral blood, taken on day 0 of AZD1222 vaccination. These receptors all stem from an adult in good health.

This chain links TRBV28 with TRBJ1-2; 11 bases are a match to TRBD1. J gave up 6 bases and V 5 bases, and 14 bases lay outside the gene matches. This CDR3 comprises 17 residues. The V gene's germline CDR1 is MDHEN and CDR2 SYDVKM. For the CDR3, the DNA is TGTGCCAGCAGTCCCCGGACAGGGGGCGTTTGGGGCGATGGCTACACCTTC. Its translation: CASSPRTGGVWGDGYTF.

This rearrangement joins TRBV4-3 to TRBJ2-4; tentatively, D is TRBD1 (6 bases). The CDR3 extends over 17 amino acids. Germline assignment: CDR1 LGHNA and CDR2 YSLEER. The V and J ends lost 1 base and 0 bases respectively, with 13 bases between them. CDR3 region: CASSQGRQVLAKNIQYF. CDR3 bases: TGCGCCAGCAGCCAAGGGCGACAGGTACTAGCCAAAAACATTCAGTACTTC.

This chain links TRBV5-5 with TRBJ2-5, with D possibly TRBD1 on 7 matching bases. With 3 bases removed from V and 3 bases from J, the gap between germline ends came to 18 bases. CDR3 length: 16 residues. CDR1 and CDR2 from the germline V gene are SGHKS and YYEKEE (reference sequence). CDR3 protein: CASSWRGRDQEETQYF. CDR3 DNA sequence: TGTGCCAGCAGCTGGAGGGGGCGGGATCAGGAAGAGACCCAGTACTTC.

The J gene is TRBJ2-3, the V gene TRBV5-1; D unclear. Trimming left V 7 bases short and J 5 bases short, with 14 bases between. The CDR3 consists of 13 residues. CDR1 is SGHRS, CDR2 YFSETQ, per germline. In DNA, the CDR3 is TGCGCCAGCGGCATCGGATGGGAAGATACGCAGTATTTT. Translated: CASGIGWEDTQYF.

The rearrangement joins TRBV9 to TRBJ2-7; tentatively, D is TRBD2 (7 bases). The V end lost 4 bases, the J end lost 4 bases, and 12 bases lay between the germline ends. The CDR3 runs 13 residues. Per germline, CDR1 SGDLS and CDR2 YYNGEE. The CDR3 spells CASSPGRGYEQYF. CDR3 DNA: TGTGCCAGCAGCCCGGGGAGGGGGTACGAGCAGTACTTC.

The chain joins TRBV6-2 or TRBV6-3 to TRBJ2-3; D might be TRBD2 (5 bases). The length of the CDR3 is 15 residues. The germline V gene encodes CDR1 MNHEY and CDR2 SVGEGT. With 4 bases removed from V and 0 bases from J, the gap between germline ends came to 11 bases. The CDR3 region is CASSSEGHSTDTQYF. The CDR3 nucleotides read TGTGCCAGCAGTTCCGAGGGCCATAGCACAGATACGCAGTATTTT.

This chain uses TRBV5-5 with TRBJ1-1; 10 positions match TRBD1. J was trimmed by 0 bases and V by 4 bases; bases with no gene match: 9. CDR1 and CDR2 (germline): SGHKS, YYEKEE (reference sequence). The CDR3 consists of 17 residues. The CDR3: CASSNRDRGKMNTEAFF. CDR3 bases: TGTGCCAGCAGCAACCGGGACAGGGGTAAAATGAACACTGAAGCTTTCTTT.

The chain carries TRBV6-2 or TRBV6-3 and TRBJ2-7, with D tentatively TRBD2 (5 bases). With 2 bases removed from V and 3 bases from J, the gap between germline ends came to 8 bases. This CDR3 region has 13 residues. Germline V CDR1 and CDR2: MNHEY, SVGEGT. The CDR3 DNA sequence: TGTGCCAGCAGTTACCGGGGATTCTACGAGCAGTACTTC. Translating gives CASSYRGFYEQYF.